This TCR beta chain appears in the sequencing data of a study of T cells in Graves' hyperthyroidism and ophthalmopathy. Study-wide context: Before treatment of any kind, peripheral blood was taken at initial diagnosis.

General observations from the study: Before onset, ophthalmopathy was predicted by the model a median 6.5 months earlier.

CDR3 length: 13 residues. Germline-derived CDR1 and CDR2 are SGHTA and FQGTGA. V was cut by 6 bases and J by 3 bases, with 11 bases left in between. With regard to this clonotype: Its specificity is not known.

Using over 8.5 ml of fresh peripheral blood, PBMCs were prepared. There were TCR beta CDR3 regions amplified from RNA transcripts. In the first-round RT-PCR of the TCR CDR3, the HTBI primer set was used. TCRdb redid the calling of the multiplex PCR reads with MiXCR, one entry per CDR3 protein. This table holds hundreds of thousands of distinct CDR3 sequences, approximately 14% found once. Source material: blood. The TCR was taken from a woman between 50 and 59 years old with Graves' ophthalmopathy. The chain uses TRBV7-3 and TRBJ1-1; D unclear. CDR3 DNA sequence: TGTGCCAGCAGTCTCGATATGGACACTGAAGCTTTCTTT. Translated, it gives CASSLDMDTEAFF.